This T cell receptor beta chain was retrieved from a study of beta chain features in type 1 diabetes. On the study more broadly: Cells sorted and examined across all samples totaled around 110,000,000.

Overall study findings and caveats: In every one of the four CD4+ subsets, TCRB CDR3s were moderately but significantly shorter in Type 1 diabetes patients. Healthy donors had naive, central memory and Treg TCRB repertoires that appeared less similar than those seen among patients.

Comments on this clone: What it binds is not known.

The CDR3 totals 14 residues. The trim removed 5 bases at V and 0 bases at J, leaving 3 bases unmatched. CDR1 LNHDA and CDR2 SQIVND come from the germline V gene (reference sequence). Sequencing targeted expressed TCRB transcripts, as all isolated RNA had been reverse transcribed. TCRdb's copy holds only in-frame clones and misses some; the assay was immunoSEQ multiplex PCR. Among under 400,000 clones listed, around 12% were seen once. The genes are TRBV19 and TRBJ2-7, with 8 bases lining up with TRBD1. The sample taken for sequencing was naive CD4+ T cells from blood. The origin of this receptor is a woman aged 18-35 years with type 1 diabetes. DNA of the CDR3: TGTGCCAGTAGTCTGCAGGGGGCCTCCTACGAGCAGTACTTC. This encodes CASSLQGASYEQYF.